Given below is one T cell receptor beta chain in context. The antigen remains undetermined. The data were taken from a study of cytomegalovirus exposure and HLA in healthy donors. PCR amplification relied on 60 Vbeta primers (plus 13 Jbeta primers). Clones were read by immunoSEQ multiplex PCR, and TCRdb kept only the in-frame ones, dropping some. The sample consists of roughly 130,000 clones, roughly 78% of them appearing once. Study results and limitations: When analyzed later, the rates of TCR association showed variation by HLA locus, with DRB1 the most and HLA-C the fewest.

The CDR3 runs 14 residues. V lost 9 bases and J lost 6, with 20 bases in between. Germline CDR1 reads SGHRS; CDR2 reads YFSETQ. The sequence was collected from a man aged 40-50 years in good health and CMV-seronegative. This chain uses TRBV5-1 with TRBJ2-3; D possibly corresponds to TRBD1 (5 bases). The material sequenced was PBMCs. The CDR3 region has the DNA TGCGCCACCACCCCCGGGCGGCCAGGGGATACGCAGTATTTT. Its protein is CATTPGRPGDTQYF.